The 9 T cell receptor beta chains below were found in one sample sequenced in a study of blood T cell repertoires in COVID-19. The assay was immunoSEQ multiplex PCR, and TCRdb's table has in-frame clones only and misses some. In the table there are more than 250,000 clones, 65% to 90% of which are singletons. Sequencing used peripheral blood. These TCRs come from a man between 45 and 60 years old with active or convalescent COVID-19.

V and J are TRBV30 and TRBJ1-3; D is ambiguous. V was trimmed by 0 bases and J by 4 bases, leaving 7 bases between them. Germline CDR1 reads GTSNPN; CDR2 reads SVGIG (reference sequence). The CDR3 has 13 residues. The CDR3 loop is CAWSVQPGNTIYF. In DNA, the CDR3 is TGTGCCTGGAGTGTACAGCCGGGAAACACCATATATTTT.

This clone came up once. The V gene is TRBV18, the J gene TRBJ1-5, with D hard to call. Germline CDR1 and CDR2: KGHSH and LQKENI. V lost 3 bases and J 6 bases, leaving 12 bases between the germline ends. The CDR3 loop spans 14 amino acids. In DNA, the CDR3 is TGTGCCAGCTCACCCGCGCATCGTAGTCAGCCCCAGCATTTT. Translated: CASSPAHRSQPQHF.

The gene calls are TRBV29-1 and TRBJ2-1; 9 nucleotides align to TRBD1. The CDR3 runs to 16 residues. With V trimmed by 3 bases and J by 0 bases, 6 bases remained unmatched. Germline lookup yields CDR1 SQVTM and CDR2 ANQGSEA. The CDR3: CSVERGTGSSYNEQFF. The CDR3 DNA follows: TGCAGCGTTGAGCGGGGGACAGGGAGCTCCTACAATGAGCAGTTCTTC.

The chain joins TRBV11-2 to TRBJ2-1, with D perhaps matching TRBD1 (6 bases). The V gene's germline CDR1 is SGHAT and CDR2 FQNNGV. V was clipped by 2 bases and J by 7 bases, with 15 bases between them. CDR3 length: 15 amino acids. The CDR3 is CASSLTTGPQNEQFF. Here the CDR3 DNA reads TGTGCCAGCAGCTTAACCACAGGGCCACAGAATGAGCAGTTCTTC.

The V and J genes are TRBV7-8 and TRBJ1-1; TRBD1 might be the D (5 bases). Germline CDR1 and CDR2: SGHVS and FQNEAQ. Trimming shortened V by 4 bases and J by 5 bases, and 17 bases separated the two germline ends. This CDR3 has 15 amino acids. The CDR3 loop reads CASSWAGQGGTEAFF. CDR3 DNA: TGTGCCAGCAGCTGGGCCGGGCAGGGTGGAACTGAAGCTTTCTTT.

The chain links TRBV29-1 to TRBJ2-7; possible D gene TRBD1, 5 bases. Germline V lookup: CDR1 SQVTM, CDR2 ANQGSEA. The CDR3 is 11 residues long. The ends were cut back, 1 base at V and 7 bases at J, with 8 bases in the middle. The CDR3 nucleotides are TGCAGCGTTGAAGGGGGCCGGGAGCAGTACTTC. It specifies CSVEGGREQYF.

This clone was observed a few times. The V gene is TRBV5-8, the J gene TRBJ1-3; 7 bases agree with TRBD1. The CDR3 runs to 16 residues. From germline, CDR1 is SGHTS and CDR2 YDEGEE. With 7 bases clipped from V and 0 bases from J, the junction kept 10 bases outside the gene matches. CDR3 amino acids: CASGGTVPDSGNTIYF. The DNA of the CDR3 is TGTGCCAGCGGTGGGACAGTTCCTGACTCTGGAAACACCATATATTTT.

The chain recombines TRBV4-3 with TRBJ2-7; D not resolved. Germline V CDR1 and CDR2: LGHNA, YSLEER. The CDR3 length is 15 residues. Trimming stripped 2 bases from V and 0 bases from J, with 11 bases between. CDR3: CASSQTALSSYEQYF. The CDR3 DNA follows: TGCGCCAGCAGCCAAACCGCACTGAGCTCCTACGAGCAGTACTTC.

This clone was recorded only once. This sequence joins TRBV5-1 and TRBJ1-1; D may be TRBD1 (6 bases). Germline-derived CDR1 and CDR2 are SGHRS and YFSETQ. V was cut by 2 bases and J by 6 bases, with 20 bases left in between. The CDR3 has 16 residues. CDR3 bases: TGCGCCAGCAGCTTTACCGAATTACAGGGTATCGCTGAAGCTTTCTTT. This encodes CASSFTELQGIAEAFF.